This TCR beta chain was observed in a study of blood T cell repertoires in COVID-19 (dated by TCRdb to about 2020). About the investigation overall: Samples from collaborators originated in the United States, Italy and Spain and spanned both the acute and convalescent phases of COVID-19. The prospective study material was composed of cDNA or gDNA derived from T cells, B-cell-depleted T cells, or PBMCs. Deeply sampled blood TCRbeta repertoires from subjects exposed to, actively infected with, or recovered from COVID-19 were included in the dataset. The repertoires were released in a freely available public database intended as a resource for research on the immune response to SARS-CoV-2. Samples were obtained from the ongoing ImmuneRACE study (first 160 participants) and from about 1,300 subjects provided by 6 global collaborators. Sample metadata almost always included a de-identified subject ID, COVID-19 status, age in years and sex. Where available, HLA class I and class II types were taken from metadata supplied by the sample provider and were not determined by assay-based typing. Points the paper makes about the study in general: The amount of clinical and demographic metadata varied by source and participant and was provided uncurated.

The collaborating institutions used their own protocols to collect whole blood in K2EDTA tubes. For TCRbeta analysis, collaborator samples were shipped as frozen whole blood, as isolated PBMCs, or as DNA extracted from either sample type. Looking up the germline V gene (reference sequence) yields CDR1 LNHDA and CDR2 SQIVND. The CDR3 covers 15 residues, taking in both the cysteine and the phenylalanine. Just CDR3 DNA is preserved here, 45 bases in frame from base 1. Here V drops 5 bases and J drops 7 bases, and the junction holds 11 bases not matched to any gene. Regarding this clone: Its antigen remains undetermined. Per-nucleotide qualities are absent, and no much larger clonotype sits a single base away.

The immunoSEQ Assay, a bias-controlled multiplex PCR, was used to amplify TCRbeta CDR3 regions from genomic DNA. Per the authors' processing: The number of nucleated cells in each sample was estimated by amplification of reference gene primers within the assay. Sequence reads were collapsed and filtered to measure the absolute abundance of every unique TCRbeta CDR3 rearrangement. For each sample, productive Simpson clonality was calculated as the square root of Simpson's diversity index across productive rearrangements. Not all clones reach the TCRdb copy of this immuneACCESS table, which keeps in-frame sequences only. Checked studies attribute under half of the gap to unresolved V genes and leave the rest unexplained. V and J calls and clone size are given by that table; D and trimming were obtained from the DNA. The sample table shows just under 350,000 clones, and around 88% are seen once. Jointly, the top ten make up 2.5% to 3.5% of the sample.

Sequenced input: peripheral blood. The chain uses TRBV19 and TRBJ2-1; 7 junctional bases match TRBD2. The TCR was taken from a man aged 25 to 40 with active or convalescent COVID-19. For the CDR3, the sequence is CASSPRTSFINEQFF. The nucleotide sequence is TGTGCCAGTAGTCCTCGGACTAGTTTCATTAATGAGCAGTTCTTC.